A single sample is the source of the 32 T cell receptor beta chains below, sequenced in a study of blood T cell repertoires in COVID-19. Clones were read by immunoSEQ multiplex PCR, and TCRdb kept only the in-frame ones, dropping some. The table records about 190,000 clones, roughly 80% of them present only once. Sequencing was performed on peripheral blood. The receptors were sampled from a woman between 50 and 59 years old with acute or convalescent COVID-19.

The chain uses TRBV5-1 and TRBJ1-6; TRBD1 aligns across 7 bases. The CDR3 runs 20 residues. Trimming took 4 bases from V and 9 from J; bases not matched to a gene: 25. Germline CDR1 is SGHRS and CDR2 is YFSETQ. The CDR3 DNA follows: TGCGCCAGCAGCCGGGAGTCCCTCTACGGAGGGGGCCTAATTTTTTCACCCCTCCACTTT. Protein: CASSRESLYGGGLIFSPLHF. Based on the CDR3 plus reference TRBV5-1 and TRBJ1-6, the full variable domain is KAGVTQTPRYLIKTRGQQVTLSCSPISGHRSVSWYQQTPGQGLQFLFEYFSETQRNKGNFPGRFSGRQFSNSRSEMNVSTLELGDSALYLCASSRESLYGGGLIFSPLHFGNGTRLTVT.

This clone was seen only a few times. The rearrangement links TRBV13 to TRBJ2-7, with TRBD1 matching 10 bases. Germline CDR1 reads PRHDT; CDR2 reads FYEKMQ (reference sequence). The junction had 4 bases not matched to a gene; V was cut back by 5 bases and J by 0 bases. The CDR3 consists of 15 residues. The chain's CDR3 is CASSRRTGGSYEQYF. The CDR3 DNA follows: TGTGCCAGCAGCCGAAGGACAGGGGGCTCCTACGAGCAGTACTTC.

The genes are TRBV27 and TRBJ2-1; D gene uncertain. Germline lookup yields CDR1 MNHEY and CDR2 SMNVEV (reference sequence). The V end lost 3 bases, the J end lost 5 bases, and 5 bases lay between the germline ends. CDR3 length: 12 amino acids. The CDR3 DNA sequence: TGTGCCAGCAGTTTTTCTAACAATGAGCAGTTCTTC. Amino acid sequence: CASSFSNNEQFF.

V gene TRBV7-2 combines with J gene TRBJ1-4, with a weak D call TRBD1 (6 bases). CDR1 SGHTA and CDR2 FQGNSA come from the germline V gene. Trimming pared 2 bases from V and 2 bases from J, leaving 9 bases between. CDR3 length equals 15 residues. The CDR3 coding sequence is TGTGCCAGCAGCTTAACAGGGACCACTAATGAAAAACTGTTTTTT. Translation: CASSLTGTTNEKLFF.

The chain combines TRBV3-1 (or the pseudogene TRBV3-2) with TRBJ1-4; D uncertain. The CDR3 has 15 amino acids. Germline loops: CDR1 LGHDT, CDR2 YNNKEL (reference sequence). The V and J ends lost 0 bases and 5 bases respectively, with 10 bases between them. Here the CDR3 DNA reads TGTGCCAGCAGCCAAGAAATAGCCGGAAATGAAAAACTGTTTTTT. Translated, it gives CASSQEIAGNEKLFF.

Written as DNA, the CDR3 is TGTGCCAGCAGTTTAGGCGGGGGCGGCTATGGCTACACCTTC. This codes for CASSLGGGGYGYTF. This chain uses TRBV28 with TRBJ1-2; TRBD1 is a possible D gene (6 bases). Germline values: CDR1 MDHEN, CDR2 SYDVKM. Trimming left V 2 bases short and J 4 bases short, with 11 bases between. The CDR3 sequence is 14 residues long.

This clone was detected once. J is TRBJ2-3 and V is TRBV6-5; 11 nucleotides line up with TRBD2. V lost 8 bases to trimming and J lost 6 bases; unmatched junction nucleotides: 7. Germline V gives CDR1 MNHEY, CDR2 SVGAGI. The CDR3 is 14 residues long. The CDR3 reads CASVAGGPVDTQYF. Written as DNA, the CDR3 is TGTGCCAGCGTAGCGGGGGGGCCCGTCGATACGCAGTATTTT.

The rearrangement uses TRBV6-5 and TRBJ1-1; D unresolved. The CDR3 spans 13 residues. V lost 8 bases and J 1 base, leaving 11 bases between the germline ends. Per the germline V gene, CDR1 is MNHEY and CDR2 is SVGAGI. The CDR3 DNA reads as TGTGCCAGCGGGGAGGGAAGGAACACTGAAGCTTTCTTT. Amino acids: CASGEGRNTEAFF.

J is TRBJ1-1 and V is TRBV19, with a possible D match to TRBD1 (6 bases). The ends were cut back, 9 bases at V and 2 bases at J, with 13 bases in the middle. The CDR3 totals 13 residues. CDR1 LNHDA and CDR2 SQIVND come from the germline V gene (reference sequence). The CDR3 region has the DNA TGTGCCAGCGCCATACAGGGTAACACTGAAGCTTTCTTT. It encodes CASAIQGNTEAFF.

The chain is built from TRBV19 and TRBJ2-1; D not resolved. V was clipped by 0 bases and J by 7 bases, with 13 bases between them. The CDR3 has 15 residues. Germline lookup yields CDR1 LNHDA and CDR2 SQIVND (reference sequence). The CDR3 loop is CASSIDRQSLNEQFF. CDR3 coding DNA: TGTGCCAGTAGTATAGACAGGCAAAGCCTGAATGAGCAGTTCTTC.

The chain recombines TRBV24-1 with TRBJ1-2; D is undetermined. Per germline, CDR1 KGHDR and CDR2 SFDVKD. This CDR3 comprises 14 residues. V shed 5 bases and J shed 5 bases, with 14 bases lying between them. Written as DNA, the CDR3 is TGTGCCACCAGTGTCGGGAGCGATACATATGGCTACACCTTC. Translated: CATSVGSDTYGYTF.

This chain's CDR3 is CASSPRLALSTDTQYF. CDR3 nucleotides: TGTGCCAGCAGCCCAAGACTAGCCTTGAGCACAGATACGCAGTATTTT. The genes are TRBV11-3 and TRBJ2-3; 7 nucleotides agree with TRBD2. CDR1 SGHNT and CDR2 YENEEA come from the germline V gene. V lost 5 bases and J lost 0; bases outside the gene matches: 8. The CDR3 spans 16 residues.

The J gene is TRBJ1-5, the V gene TRBV24-1; 10 bases line up with TRBD1. Germline V gene lookup returns CDR1 KGHDR and CDR2 SFDVKD. CDR3 length: 15 amino acids. V lost 4 bases, J lost 6 bases, and 5 bases stayed unmatched. In DNA form, the CDR3 reads TGTGCCACCAGTGACCCGGGACAGGGGCTTCAGCCCCAGCATTTT. This codes for CATSDPGQGLQPQHF.

J is TRBJ1-5 and V is TRBV28; maybe TRBD1 (5 bases). There are 15 residues in the CDR3. V shed 7 bases and J shed 5 bases, with 18 bases lying between them. Germline values: CDR1 MDHEN, CDR2 SYDVKM. CDR3 sequence reads: CASTPLGRVDQPQHF. The CDR3 DNA sequence: TGTGCCAGCACCCCCCTGGGCAGGGTAGATCAGCCCCAGCATTTT. The whole variable domain, remainder taken from reference TRBV28 and TRBJ1-5, is DVKVTQSSRYLVKRTGEKVFLECVQDMDHENMFWYRQDPGLGLRLIYFSYDVKMKEKGDIPEGYSVSREKKERFSLILESASTNQTSMYLCASTPLGRVDQPQHFGDGTRLSIL.

V is TRBV20-1 and J is TRBJ1-2; 7 bases align to TRBD1. This CDR3 is 16 amino acids long. In germline, CDR1 is DFQATT, CDR2 SNEGSKA (reference sequence). V dropped 3 bases and J dropped 6; count of bases not matched to a gene: 16. CDR3 sequence reads: CSASARGATGWNGYTF. In DNA form, the CDR3 reads TGCAGTGCTAGTGCCAGGGGGGCCACGGGTTGGAATGGCTACACCTTC.

This clone was observed a single time. The chain has TRBV5-1 and TRBJ2-1; 9 nucleotides agree with TRBD2. With V trimmed by 0 bases and J by 2 bases, 3 bases remained unmatched. The CDR3 runs to 16 residues. Germline V gives CDR1 SGHRS, CDR2 YFSETQ. For the CDR3, the DNA is TGCGCCAGCAGCTTGGTCGGCGGGGGGGCCTACAATGAGCAGTTCTTC. Translated: CASSLVGGGAYNEQFF.

In its sample, this clone was seen once. The chain uses TRBV19 and TRBJ1-6; 12 bases are a match to TRBD1. Germline V gene sequence: CDR1 LNHDA, CDR2 SQIVND (reference sequence). The trim removed 5 bases at V and 8 bases at J, leaving 7 bases unmatched. The CDR3 has 16 amino acids. CDR3 amino acids: CASSPPGQGAYSPLHF. DNA of the CDR3: TGTGCCAGTAGTCCGCCGGGACAGGGGGCCTATTCACCCCTCCACTTT.

This clone qualifies as medium-sized. This CDR3 is also generated by other DNA sequences in the sample. V is TRBV28 and J is TRBJ2-1; the match to TRBD2 covers 10 bases. The J segment lost 2 bases and the V segment lost 6 bases, leaving 4 bases of the junction unmatched. The CDR3 runs 15 residues. Germline CDR1 reads MDHEN; CDR2 reads SYDVKM. DNA of the CDR3: TGTGCCAGCAGCTGGACTAGCGGCCCCTACAATGAGCAGTTCTTC. This sequence encodes CASSWTSGPYNEQFF.

The V gene is TRBV6-2 or TRBV6-3, the J gene TRBJ2-7; possible D gene TRBD1, 5 bases. Germline loops: CDR1 MNHEY, CDR2 SVGEGT. Trimming pared 6 bases from V and 4 bases from J, leaving 16 bases between. This CDR3 comprises 14 residues. CDR3 sequence (DNA): TGTGCCAGCAGCACCGCAGGGTACCGGTACGAGCAGTACTTC. It specifies CASSTAGYRYEQYF.

The chain uses TRBV11-2 and TRBJ2-7; TRBD1 might be the D (7 bases). The CDR3 sequence is 14 residues long. Trimming pared 4 bases from V and 6 bases from J, leaving 16 bases between. Germline V gene sequence: CDR1 SGHAT, CDR2 FQNNGV. In nucleotides, the CDR3 is TGTGCCAGCAGCTACGCTAACCAGGGGGGCGAGCAGTACTTC. As protein: CASSYANQGGEQYF. The complete variable domain, with remaining parts taken from reference TRBV11-2 and TRBJ2-7, reads EAGVAQSPRYKIIEKRQSVAFWCNPISGHATLYWYQQILGQGPKLLIQFQNNGVVDDSQLPKDRFSAERLKGVDSTLKIQPAKLEDSAVYLCASSYANQGGEQYFGPGTRLTVT.

This chain joins TRBV6-5 and TRBJ1-4; TRBD1 matches at 7 bases. The length of the CDR3 is 15 residues. Germline CDR1 and CDR2: MNHEY and SVGAGI. The J segment lost 7 bases and the V segment lost 5 bases, leaving 10 bases of the junction unmatched. The CDR3 loop is CASSLYRGGSEKLFF. The CDR3, as DNA: TGTGCCAGCAGTCTTTACAGGGGTGGTAGTGAAAAACTGTTTTTT.

The chain has TRBV6-2 or TRBV6-3 and TRBJ2-5; 9 bases are a match to TRBD2. Germline assignment: CDR1 MNHEY and CDR2 SVGEGT. With V trimmed by 2 bases and J by 4 bases, 5 bases remained unmatched. This CDR3 comprises 15 residues. CDR3 in amino acids: CASSYDAGGRETQYF. CDR3 sequence (DNA): TGTGCCAGCAGTTACGACGCGGGAGGGCGAGAGACCCAGTACTTC.

This clone was counted a single time. The V gene is TRBV5-1, the J gene TRBJ1-1; maybe TRBD1 (5 bases). Germline values: CDR1 SGHRS, CDR2 YFSETQ. The CDR3 has 15 residues. Deletions cut 0 bases from V and 0 bases from J, with 9 bases between. CDR3 sequence (DNA): TGCGCCAGCAGCTTGGTGCAGGGTCTGAACACTGAAGCTTTCTTT. Translated: CASSLVQGLNTEAFF. Using reference TRBV5-1 and TRBJ1-1 for the parts outside the CDR3, the full variable domain is KAGVTQTPRYLIKTRGQQVTLSCSPISGHRSVSWYQQTPGQGLQFLFEYFSETQRNKGNFPGRFSGRQFSNSRSEMNVSTLELGDSALYLCASSLVQGLNTEAFFGQGTRLTVV.

This sequence joins TRBV28 and TRBJ2-7; 8 nucleotides align to TRBD1. Per the germline V gene, CDR1 is MDHEN and CDR2 is SYDVKM. Trimming at V came to 6 bases and at J to 1 base, leaving 11 bases not matched to a gene. The CDR3 runs to 16 residues. The CDR3 spells CASSRPDRGPSYEQYF. In nucleotides, the CDR3 is TGTGCCAGCAGCCGCCCCGACAGGGGACCTTCCTACGAGCAGTACTTC.

The J gene is TRBJ2-2, the V gene TRBV7-2, with TRBD2 identical over 13 bases. Unmatched junction bases numbered 5, after V lost 1 base and J lost 6 bases. The CDR3 loop spans 17 amino acids. Germline V lookup: CDR1 SGHTA, CDR2 FQGNSA. CDR3: CASSLELLAGGSGELFF. The CDR3 coding sequence is TGTGCCAGCAGCTTAGAGTTACTAGCGGGAGGGTCCGGGGAGCTGTTTTTT.

The rearrangement joins TRBV24-1 to TRBJ1-2; D ambiguous. Trimming took off 3 bases at V and 6 bases at J, with 13 bases between the two ends. Germline V gene sequence: CDR1 KGHDR, CDR2 SFDVKD. The CDR3 length is 14 residues. CDR3 nucleotides: TGTGCCACCAGTGATCCTCGGGAGGTCCATGGCTACACCTTC. Encoded protein: CATSDPREVHGYTF.

The chain uses TRBV5-6 and TRBJ1-2; 7 bases line up with TRBD1. The CDR3 covers 15 residues. Germline V gives CDR1 SGHDT, CDR2 YYEEEE. V was clipped by 2 bases and J by 2 bases; unmatched bases: 6. For the CDR3, the DNA is TGTGCCAGCAGCTTCGTAAGGGGGCTGAACTATGGCTACACCTTC. It is translated as CASSFVRGLNYGYTF.

The chain carries TRBV28 and TRBJ1-5, with 9 bases fitting TRBD1. The CDR3 loop spans 14 amino acids. CDR1 and CDR2 from the germline V gene are MDHEN and SYDVKM. The junction had 2 bases not matched to a gene; V was cut back by 8 bases and J by 0 bases. This CDR3 is CASWDRASNQPQHF. CDR3 in DNA: TGTGCCAGCTGGGACAGGGCTAGCAATCAGCCCCAGCATTTT.

The DNA of the CDR3 is TGTGCCAGCAGATACAGCTCTGGGGCCAACGTCCTGACTTTC. Protein product: CASRYSSGANVLTF. The genes are TRBV25-1 and TRBJ2-6; D is ambiguous. The CDR3 covers 14 residues. V lost 6 bases and J lost 0, with 6 bases in between. The germline V gene has CDR1 MGHDK and CDR2 SYGVNS.

The rearrangement joins TRBV5-4 to TRBJ1-6; no definite D call. The CDR3 runs to 14 residues. The germline V gene has CDR1 SGHNT and CDR2 YYREEE (reference sequence). Trimming stripped 3 bases from V and 3 bases from J, with 7 bases between. The CDR3 sequence is CASSSSIYNSPLHF. The CDR3 nucleotides are TGTGCCAGCAGCTCGAGCATCTATAATTCACCCCTCCACTTT.

The J gene is TRBJ1-1, the V gene TRBV6-4; D perhaps matches TRBD1 (6 bases). The CDR3 runs to 15 residues. V was clipped by 2 bases and J by 1 base, with 11 bases between them. Per the germline V gene, CDR1 is MRHNA and CDR2 is SNTAGT. CDR3 loop: CASSDLETGNTEAFF. The CDR3 coding sequence is TGTGCCAGCAGTGACCTCGAGACAGGGAACACTGAAGCTTTCTTT.

The chain employs TRBV24-1 and TRBJ2-2; 7 bases match TRBD1. J gave up 0 bases and V 3 bases, and 6 bases lay outside the gene matches. The CDR3 contains 17 residues. In germline, CDR1 is KGHDR, CDR2 SFDVKD. The DNA of the CDR3 is TGTGCCACCAGTGATAGGCTAGGGGGCTCGAACACCGGGGAGCTGTTTTTT. Translating gives CATSDRLGGSNTGELFF.